This T cell receptor beta chain was recovered during a study of blood T cell repertoires in COVID-19. The wider study: From T cells, B-cell-depleted T cells, or PBMCs came the material, which was cDNA or gDNA.

Clones were read by immunoSEQ multiplex PCR, and TCRdb kept only the in-frame ones, dropping some. The sample consists of 150,000 to 200,000 clones, approximately 89% of them appearing once. This clone was found once. The CDR3 loop spans 14 amino acids. The chain carries TRBV12-2 and TRBJ2-7; the DNA was not used to check the table's D call, TRBD1. TRBV12-2 is tagged as a pseudogene. This clonotype originated in a woman in her forties with acute COVID-19. The sequenced sample was PBMCs or T cells enriched from blood (not recorded which). DNA of the CDR3: TGTGCAAGTCGCTTGTGCAGGGTACGCGACGAGCAGTACTTC. Translation gives CASRLCRVRDEQYF.